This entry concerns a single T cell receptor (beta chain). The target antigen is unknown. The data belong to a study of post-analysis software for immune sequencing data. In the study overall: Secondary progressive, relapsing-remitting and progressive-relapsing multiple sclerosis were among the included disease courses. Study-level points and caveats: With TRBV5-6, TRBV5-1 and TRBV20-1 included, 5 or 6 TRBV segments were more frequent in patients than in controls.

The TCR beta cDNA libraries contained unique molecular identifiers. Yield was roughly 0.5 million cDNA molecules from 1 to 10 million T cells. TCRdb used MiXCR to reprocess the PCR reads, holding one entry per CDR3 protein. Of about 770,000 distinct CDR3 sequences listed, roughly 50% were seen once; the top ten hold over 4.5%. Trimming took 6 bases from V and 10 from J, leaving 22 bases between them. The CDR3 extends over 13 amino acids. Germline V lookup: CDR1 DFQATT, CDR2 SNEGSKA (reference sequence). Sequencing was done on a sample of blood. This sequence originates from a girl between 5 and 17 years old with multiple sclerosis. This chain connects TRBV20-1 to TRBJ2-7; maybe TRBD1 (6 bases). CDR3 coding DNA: TGCAGTGCGCTTGGACAGTACCAAGAGGCCCAGTACTTC. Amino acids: CSALGQYQEAQYF.